Presented here are 32 T cell receptor beta chains from one specimen sequenced in a study of blood T cell repertoires in COVID-19. The data were produced by immunoSEQ multiplex PCR, yet TCRdb's version contains in-frame clones alone and is incomplete. The sample has about 290,000 clones; 85% to 90% are singletons. The sample was peripheral blood. The receptors were gathered from a woman aged 25 to 45 with COVID-19, enrolled during active disease.

The DNA of the CDR3 is TGTGCCTGGGGGGGAGGGGGCTCTGGAAACACCATATATTTT. This sequence encodes CAWGGGGSGNTIYF. J is TRBJ1-3 and V is TRBV30, with TRBD1 as a possible D gene (6 bases). Germline V gene sequence: CDR1 GTSNPN, CDR2 SVGIG (reference sequence). The CDR3 is 14 residues long. V was cut by 5 bases and J by 0 bases, with 11 bases left in between.

The V and J genes are TRBV5-1 and TRBJ2-5; weak D call: TRBD2 (6 bases). V lost 4 bases and J lost 4, with 11 bases in between. This CDR3 is built from 13 residues. The V gene's germline CDR1 is SGHRS and CDR2 YFSETQ. The CDR3 loop is CASSGGVAETQYF. The CDR3 DNA is TGCGCCAGCAGCGGCGGGGTGGCAGAGACCCAGTACTTC.

The chain combines TRBV10-1 with TRBJ1-1; D might be TRBD1 (5 bases). V lost 2 bases and J lost 8, with 12 bases in between. CDR1 and CDR2 from the germline V gene are WNHNN and SYGVQD (reference sequence). The CDR3 is made up of 13 amino acids. The CDR3 loop reads CASSEEGEAEAFF. The CDR3 nucleotides read TGCGCCAGCAGTGAGGAAGGGGAAGCAGAAGCTTTCTTT.

The chain combines TRBV10-3 with TRBJ2-2; D is uncertain. This CDR3 is built from 16 residues. Trimming cost V 7 bases and J 0 bases, with 15 bases left between them. Germline CDR1 is ENHRY and CDR2 is SYGVKD. CDR3 DNA sequence: TGTGCCATCATTGATATTCCCCCCGCGAACACCGGGGAGCTGTTTTTT. Translation: CAIIDIPPANTGELFF.

The CDR3: CASSLGASGSYEQYF. The CDR3 DNA is TGTGCCAGCAGCTTGGGGGCTAGCGGGTCCTACGAGCAGTACTTC. The chain links TRBV5-6 to TRBJ2-7, with TRBD2 identical over 8 bases. After removal of 0 bases from V and 1 base from J, the junction contained 3 bases not matched to a gene. The CDR3 is 15 residues long. Germline-derived CDR1 and CDR2 are SGHDT and YYEEEE.

CDR3 bases: TGTGCCATCAGTGAGTTTGGGGGCACTCCCACAGATACGCAGTATTTT. It translates to CAISEFGGTPTDTQYF. The chain has TRBV10-3 and TRBJ2-3, with D tentatively TRBD1 (6 bases). Germline V gene lookup returns CDR1 ENHRY and CDR2 SYGVKD. Trimming cost V 1 base and J 2 bases, with 13 bases left between them. The CDR3 length is 16 residues.

To note about this clone: An end of the junction differs from the germline gene, which may be a read error. This chain uses TRBV10-3 with TRBJ1-2; D may be TRBD1 (6 bases). CDR3 length: 12 residues. CDR1 and CDR2 from the germline V gene are ENHRY and SYGVKD. CDR3 sequence reads: CAISAGTSSPAF. Written as DNA, the CDR3 is TGTGCCATCAGTGCCGGGACATCTAGTCCGGCCTTC.

V usage is TRBV4-2 and J usage is TRBJ2-3; D perhaps matches TRBD2 (7 bases). Trimming took 3 bases from V and 3 from J, leaving 13 bases between them. CDR1 is LGHNA and CDR2 is YNFKEQ in the germline V gene. The CDR3 extends over 15 amino acids. The CDR3 DNA sequence: TGTGCCAGCAGCCAGAAGGGGGGGGGAACAGATACGCAGTATTTT. Residues: CASSQKGGGTDTQYF.

The V call is TRBV10-3, the J call TRBJ1-1; D gene ambiguous. Trimming removed 6 bases at V and 5 bases at J, with 16 bases between. Germline loops: CDR1 ENHRY, CDR2 SYGVKD. The CDR3 runs to 14 residues. The CDR3 bases are TGTGCCATCAGCGATCTTAACACTACGACTGAAGCTTTCTTT. It is translated as CAISDLNTTTEAFF.

The chain recombines TRBV5-1 with TRBJ2-3; the D gene is possibly TRBD2 (5 bases). This CDR3 spans 17 amino acids. V was shortened by 3 bases and J by 2 bases, with 19 bases between the two germline ends. Per the germline V gene, CDR1 is SGHRS and CDR2 is YFSETQ. CDR3 sequence: CASSSLPTRLHTDTQYF. The CDR3, as DNA: TGCGCCAGCAGCTCGCTACCTACTAGACTCCACACAGATACGCAGTATTTT.

This chain uses TRBV19 with TRBJ2-5; 7 bases line up with TRBD1. V gave up 5 bases and J gave up 5 bases; unmatched junction bases: 5. CDR1 and CDR2 (germline): LNHDA, SQIVND (reference sequence). The CDR3 is made up of 13 amino acids. The CDR3 DNA reads TGTGCCAGTAGTTCGGACAGGAGGGAGACCCAGTACTTC. This encodes CASSSDRRETQYF.

The chain recombines TRBV7-7 with TRBJ2-7; TRBD2 might be the D (6 bases). The germline gives CDR1 SSHAT, CDR2 FNYEAQ (reference sequence). Trimming cost V 5 bases and J 0 bases, with 14 bases left between them. The CDR3 is made up of 15 amino acids. The DNA of the CDR3 is TGTGCCAGCAGCCTACGGGCGGGGAGCTCCTACGAGCAGTACTTC. Translated: CASSLRAGSSYEQYF.

Details on this clone: No DNA is shown, since the ends of the CDR3 on it are uncertain; the CDR3 is the one TCRdb lists. The chain links TRBV19 to TRBJ1-5. 14 amino acids form the CDR3, both terminal residues included. The germline gives CDR1 LNHDA, CDR2 SQIVND (reference sequence). The CDR3 reads CASTSGGGYQPQHF.

This sequence joins TRBV29-1 and TRBJ2-5; weak D call: TRBD2 (5 bases). The CDR3 contains 13 residues. Germline V gene data show CDR1 as SQVTM and CDR2 as ANQGSEA. Trimming shortened V by 4 bases and J by 2 bases, and 11 bases separated the two germline ends. The CDR3 sequence: CSVVLVLQETQYF. CDR3 bases: TGCAGCGTTGTACTAGTTTTGCAAGAGACCCAGTACTTC.

For this clone: Germline and junction disagree at one end, which may indicate a read error. The chain has TRBV6-5 and TRBJ2-3, with D possibly being TRBD2 (5 bases). This CDR3 is built from 13 residues. CDR1 and CDR2 from the germline V gene are MNHEY and SVGAGI. The CDR3: CASRGPSIDTQYF. The CDR3 coding sequence is TGTGCCAGCAGGGGCCCTAGCATAGATACGCAGTATTTT.

The V call is TRBV28, the J call TRBJ2-1; no reliable D call. This CDR3 is built from 14 residues. CDR1 MDHEN and CDR2 SYDVKM come from the germline V gene. Trimming took 8 bases from V and 0 from J, leaving 11 bases between them. CDR3 sequence (DNA): TGTGCCAGCTCCCCCGGGTACTCCTACAATGAGCAGTTCTTC. Translating gives CASSPGYSYNEQFF.

The chain has TRBV15 and TRBJ2-3, with TRBD1 identical over 7 bases. Trimming cost V 4 bases and J 12 bases; bases outside gene matches: 10. Germline CDR1 is LNHNV and CDR2 is YYDKDF (reference sequence). The CDR3 loop spans 13 amino acids. As DNA, the CDR3 is TGTGCCACCAGCACTCCTAACCGGGACAGCCAGTATTTT. This encodes CATSTPNRDSQYF.

The J gene is TRBJ1-1, the V gene TRBV3-1 (or the pseudogene TRBV3-2); D unresolved. Germline CDR1 and CDR2: LGHDT and YNNKEL (reference sequence). The CDR3 sequence is 13 residues long. Trimming took 3 bases from V and 5 from J, leaving 10 bases between them. CDR3 coding DNA: TGTGCCAGCAGCCACTTCCCCGGGACTGAAGCTTTCTTT. Protein product: CASSHFPGTEAFF.

The rearrangement joins TRBV7-9 to TRBJ1-4; no definite D call. The CDR3 is 13 residues long. With 3 bases removed from V and 3 bases from J, the gap between germline ends came to 5 bases. From germline, CDR1 is SEHNR and CDR2 FQNEAQ (reference sequence). This CDR3 is CASSFGPNEKLFF. CDR3 nucleotides: TGTGCCAGCAGCTTTGGCCCTAATGAAAAACTGTTTTTT.

V gene TRBV19 combines with J gene TRBJ2-7; 9 bases are shared with TRBD1. V gave up 5 bases and J gave up 2 bases; unmatched junction bases: 4. This CDR3 contains 14 residues. Germline V lookup: CDR1 LNHDA, CDR2 SQIVND (reference sequence). The CDR3 is CASSSTGGAYEQYF. The CDR3 DNA reads as TGTGCCAGTAGTTCCACAGGGGGCGCCTACGAGCAGTACTTC.

The V call is TRBV19, the J call TRBJ1-1; perhaps TRBD1 as D (5 bases). V was cut by 3 bases and J by 2 bases, with 16 bases left in between. The CDR3 runs 16 residues. CDR1 and CDR2 (germline): LNHDA, SQIVND (reference sequence). The DNA for the CDR3 is TGTGCCAGTAGTATGGCCAGTCTAGGGGATAACACTGAAGCTTTCTTT. It specifies CASSMASLGDNTEAFF.

The chain uses TRBV7-2 and TRBJ2-2; D gene unclear. Germline CDR1 SGHTA, CDR2 FQGNSA. CDR3 length equals 15 residues. Trimming pared 5 bases from V and 2 bases from J, leaving 12 bases between. CDR3 sequence (DNA): TGTGCCAGCAGCCCCGCATCTACTAACACCGGGGAGCTGTTTTTT. Amino acid sequence: CASSPASTNTGELFF.

The rearrangement joins TRBV11-2 to TRBJ2-1, with no clear D. Between the trimmed V and J ends, which lost 5 bases and 5 bases, there was a span of 10 bases. CDR1 is SGHAT and CDR2 is FQNNGV in the germline V gene. The CDR3 runs to 13 residues. The CDR3 reads CASSPTMDNEQFF. The CDR3 DNA follows: TGTGCCAGCAGCCCTACTATGGACAATGAGCAGTTCTTC.

V usage is TRBV14 and J usage is TRBJ1-6, with TRBD1 matching 10 bases. The CDR3 sequence is 16 residues long. Per germline, CDR1 SGHDN and CDR2 FVKESK. The V segment lost 3 bases and the J segment 4 bases; nucleotides outside the gene matches: 3. The CDR3 sequence is CASSHRDRGYNSPLHF. The CDR3 coding sequence is TGTGCCAGCAGCCATCGGGACAGGGGATATAATTCACCCCTCCACTTT. Looking up the rest from reference TRBV14 and TRBJ1-6 gives the full variable domain: EAGVTQFPSHSVIEKGQTVTLRCDPISGHDNLYWYRRVMGKEIKFLLHFVKESKQDESGMPNNRFLAERTGGTYSTLKVQPAELEDSGVYFCASSHRDRGYNSPLHFGNGTRLTVT.

The chain joins TRBV18 to TRBJ1-2; TRBD1 might be the D (6 bases). Germline V gene data show CDR1 as KGHSH and CDR2 as LQKENI. The CDR3 spans 14 residues. The V gene lost 6 bases and the J gene lost 6 bases, with 17 bases spanning the gap. CDR3 sequence: CASSPGQGYDGYTF. In nucleotides, the CDR3 is TGTGCCAGCTCGCCAGGGCAGGGGTACGATGGCTACACCTTC. Together with reference TRBV18 and TRBJ1-2, the CDR3 gives the full variable domain: NAGVMQNPRHLVRRRGQEARLRCSPMKGHSHVYWYRQLPEEGLKFMVYLQKENIIDESGMPKERFSAEFPKEGPSILRIQQVVRGDSAAYFCASSPGQGYDGYTFGSGTRLTVV.

The chain joins TRBV24-1 to TRBJ1-1; TRBD1 agrees at 7 bases. The CDR3 totals 18 residues. The ends lost 5 bases at V and 5 bases at J; junction bases unmatched: 19. The V gene's germline CDR1 is KGHDR and CDR2 SFDVKD. The CDR3 DNA sequence: TGTGCCACCAGTGGAACGGGGGAGAATCGGACAGGCGAAACTGAAGCTTTCTTT. Translation gives CATSGTGENRTGETEAFF.

In this sample, this clone turned up a few times. This chain connects TRBV14 to TRBJ2-2; D gene unclear. V gave up 0 bases and J gave up 6 bases, with 14 bases separating them. This CDR3 has 16 amino acids. From germline, CDR1 is SGHDN and CDR2 FVKESK. The CDR3 DNA sequence: TGTGCCAGCAGCCAAGAGAGTGGGCTGCCTGCCGGGGAGCTGTTTTTT. Its protein product is CASSQESGLPAGELFF.

The chain couples TRBV21-1 to TRBJ2-5; the listed D gene, TRBD2, was not tested against the DNA. TRBV21-1 is a pseudogene. CDR3 size: 16 residues. Here the CDR3 reads CASSKGGRGTQETQYF. DNA for the CDR3: TGTGCCAGCAGCAAAGGAGGGAGGGGAACGCAAGAGACCCAGTACTTC.

This clone appeared once. The chain combines TRBV7-6 with TRBJ2-7, with TRBD1 matching over 9 bases. V shed 5 bases, J shed 4 bases, and the junction held 9 bases outside the gene matches. The CDR3 runs 15 residues. Germline CDR1 reads SGHVS; CDR2 reads FNYEAQ. CDR3 DNA: TGTGCCAGCAGCCAAAGACAGGGGGTTTTGTACGAGCAGTACTTC. It translates to CASSQRQGVLYEQYF.

The chain couples TRBV27 to TRBJ2-1, with 8 bases matching TRBD1. This CDR3 comprises 15 residues. The trim removed 7 bases at V and 0 bases at J, leaving 5 bases unmatched. Germline V gene sequence: CDR1 MNHEY, CDR2 SMNVEV (reference sequence). The CDR3 DNA is TGTGCCAGCAATCCTGGGACAGGCTCCTACAATGAGCAGTTCTTC. It translates to CASNPGTGSYNEQFF.

V is TRBV2 and J is TRBJ2-5; weak D call: TRBD2 (6 bases). This CDR3 contains 13 residues. V was clipped by 6 bases and J by 2 bases, with 10 bases between them. From germline, CDR1 is SNHLY and CDR2 FYNNEI. The CDR3 DNA reads TGTGCCAGCAGGACGGGGACTCAAGAGACCCAGTACTTC. Amino acids: CASRTGTQETQYF. Variable domain in full (rest from reference TRBV2 and TRBJ2-5): EPEVTQTPSHQVTQMGQEVILRCVPISNHLYFYWYRQILGQKVEFLVSFYNNEISEKSEIFDDQFSVERPDGSNFTLKIRSTKLEDSAMYFCASRTGTQETQYFGPGTRLLVL.

The V and J genes are TRBV4-1 and TRBJ1-6; possibly TRBD1 for D (5 bases). Trimming took off 4 bases at V and 3 bases at J, with 7 bases between the two ends. CDR1 and CDR2 from the germline V gene are MGHRA and YSYEKL. This CDR3 spans 14 amino acids. The CDR3 region has the DNA TGCGCCAGCAGCCTAACAGGCTATAATTCACCCCTCCACTTT. Translation: CASSLTGYNSPLHF.